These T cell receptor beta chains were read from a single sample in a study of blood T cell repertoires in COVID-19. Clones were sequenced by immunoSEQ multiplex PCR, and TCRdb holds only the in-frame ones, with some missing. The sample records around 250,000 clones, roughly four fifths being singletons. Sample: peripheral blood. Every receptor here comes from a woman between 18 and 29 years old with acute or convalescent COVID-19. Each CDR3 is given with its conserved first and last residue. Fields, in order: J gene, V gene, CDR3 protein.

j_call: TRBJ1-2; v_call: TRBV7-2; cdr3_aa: CASSSWTGRVSYGYTF
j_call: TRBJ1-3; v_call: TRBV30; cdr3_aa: CAWSGALGHSGNTIYF
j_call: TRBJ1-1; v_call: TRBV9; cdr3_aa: CASRPGQGRTEAFF
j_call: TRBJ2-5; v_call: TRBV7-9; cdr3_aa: CASSPRGGETQYF
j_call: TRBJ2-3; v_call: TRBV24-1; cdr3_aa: CATRGGPSGTSTDTQYF
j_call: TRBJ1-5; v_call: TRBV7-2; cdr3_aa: CASSLGHNSNQPQHF
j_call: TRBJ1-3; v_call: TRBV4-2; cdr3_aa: CASSPDIGNTIYF
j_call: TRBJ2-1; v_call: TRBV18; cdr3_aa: CASSRRLADNEQFF
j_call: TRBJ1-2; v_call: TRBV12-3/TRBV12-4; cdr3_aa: CASSSGTGKGYTF
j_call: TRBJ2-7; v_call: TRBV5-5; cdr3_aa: CASSLEPGSSVYEQYF
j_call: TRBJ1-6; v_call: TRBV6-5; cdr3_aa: CAGRVWGASPLHF
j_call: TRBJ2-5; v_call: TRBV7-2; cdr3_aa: CASSLEYLRGETQYF
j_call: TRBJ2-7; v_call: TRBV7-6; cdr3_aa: CASSNSYEQYF
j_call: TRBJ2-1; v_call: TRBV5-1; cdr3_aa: CASSIQGDPYNEQFF
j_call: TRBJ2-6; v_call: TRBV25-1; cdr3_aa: CASSARTGLSGANVLTF
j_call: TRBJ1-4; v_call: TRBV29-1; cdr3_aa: CSVEAAGGASEKLFF
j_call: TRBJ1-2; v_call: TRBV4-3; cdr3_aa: CASSQDFRGRAPWGYTF
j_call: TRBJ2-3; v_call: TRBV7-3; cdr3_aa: CASSASGFSTDTQYF
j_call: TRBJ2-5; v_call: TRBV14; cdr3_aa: CASSLLAGDQETQYF
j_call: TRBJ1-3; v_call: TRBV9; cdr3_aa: CASSAHALNRISGNTIYF
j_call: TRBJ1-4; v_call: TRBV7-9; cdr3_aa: CASSLGQGTNEKLFF
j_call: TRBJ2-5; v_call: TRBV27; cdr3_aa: CASSALTGEETQYF
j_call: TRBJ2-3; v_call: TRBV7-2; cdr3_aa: CASSPLGGHTDTQYF
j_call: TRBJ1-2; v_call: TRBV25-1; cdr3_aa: CASSGRGQGSPFWYGYTF
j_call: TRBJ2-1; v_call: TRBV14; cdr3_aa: CASSQEGTSGRNEQFF